What follows are 10 T cell receptor beta chains derived from one specimen sequenced in a study of T cells in tuberculosis. The time point denotes: new active TB diagnosis, blood taken before or within 7 days of starting treatment. Here immunoSEQ multiplex PCR was the method, and the copy in TCRdb shows in-frame clones only, minus some. In the table there are 29,000 or so clones, around 90% of which are singletons. The source was PBMCs, collected at tuberculosis diagnosis. All receptors derive from an adult with tuberculosis.

This chain joins TRBV10-2 and TRBJ1-5; 8 bases map to TRBD1. The V gene's germline CDR1 is WSHSY and CDR2 SAAADI. This CDR3 has 15 amino acids. Trimming cost V 4 bases and J 9 bases; bases outside gene matches: 11. Here the CDR3 reads CASSVEDRAFTPQHF. CDR3 coding DNA: TGCGCCAGCAGTGTGGAGGACAGGGCTTTCACGCCCCAGCATTTT.

The chain employs TRBV28 and TRBJ1-1; the D is unclear. From germline, CDR1 is MDHEN and CDR2 SYDVKM. V lost 6 bases and J lost 0, with 11 bases in between. The length of the CDR3 is 14 residues. This chain's CDR3 is CASRFVGLNTEAFF. The CDR3 bases are TGTGCCAGCAGGTTTGTGGGCTTGAACACTGAAGCTTTCTTT.

The CDR3 region has the DNA TGTGCCAGCACGGTTGGTGTTGAGCCCCAGCATTTT. It translates to CASTVGVEPQHF. The gene calls are TRBV5-8 and TRBJ1-5; D gene uncertain. Germline CDR1 SGHTS, CDR2 YDEGEE. CDR3 length: 12 residues. V was pared by 6 bases and J by 8 bases, with 12 bases between.

The chain recombines TRBV6-5 with TRBJ1-2, with D perhaps matching TRBD1 (5 bases). The CDR3 has 13 amino acids. Trimming cost V 5 bases and J 8 bases, with 15 bases left between them. The germline gives CDR1 MNHEY, CDR2 SVGAGI. CDR3 region: CASSTRDLEGYTF. As DNA, the CDR3 is TGTGCCAGCAGTACCCGGGACTTGGAGGGCTACACCTTC.

The chain links TRBV5-1 to TRBJ2-5; tentative D call: TRBD1 (5 bases). Germline assignment: CDR1 SGHRS and CDR2 YFSETQ. Trimming shortened V by 2 bases and J by 4 bases, and 9 bases separated the two germline ends. This CDR3 comprises 13 residues. CDR3 nucleotide sequence: TGCGCCAGCAGCTTCGGTAGGGGAGAGACCCAGTACTTC. Residues: CASSFGRGETQYF. The whole variable domain, remainder taken from reference TRBV5-1 and TRBJ2-5, is KAGVTQTPRYLIKTRGQQVTLSCSPISGHRSVSWYQQTPGQGLQFLFEYFSETQRNKGNFPGRFSGRQFSNSRSEMNVSTLELGDSALYLCASSFGRGETQYFGPGTRLLVL.

The chain joins TRBV5-1 to TRBJ2-3; tentatively, D is TRBD1 (5 bases). Germline V CDR1 and CDR2: SGHRS, YFSETQ. Deletions cut 4 bases from V and 6 bases from J, with 18 bases between. CDR3 size: 15 residues. CDR3 in DNA: TGCGCCAGCAGCGGGGCTAGGGAAGTGGGGGATACGCAGTATTTT. It yields the protein CASSGAREVGDTQYF.

V and J are TRBV9 and TRBJ2-7; D might be TRBD1 (6 bases). In germline, CDR1 is SGDLS, CDR2 YYNGEE. This CDR3 is built from 15 residues. V was trimmed by 5 bases and J by 3 bases, leaving 18 bases between them. The CDR3: CASSRYRESFYEQYF. The CDR3 region has the DNA TGTGCCAGCAGTCGTTACAGGGAGAGCTTCTACGAGCAGTACTTC.

The chain couples TRBV7-8 to TRBJ2-7; possible D gene TRBD1, 8 bases. CDR1 and CDR2 (germline): SGHVS, FQNEAQ. There are 15 residues in the CDR3. V shed 5 bases and J shed 6 bases, with 20 bases lying between them. The CDR3 sequence: CASSRGEGQVAEQYF. For the CDR3, the DNA is TGTGCCAGCAGCCGGGGGGAGGGACAGGTTGCCGAGCAGTACTTC.

The rearrangement links TRBV5-6 to TRBJ2-7; 9 bases are a match to TRBD2. Germline V gene sequence: CDR1 SGHDT, CDR2 YYEEEE. The V segment lost 2 bases and the J segment 3 bases; nucleotides outside the gene matches: 6. The CDR3 runs to 15 residues. The CDR3 DNA is TGTGCCAGCAGCTTAGAAGAGCGGGAGGACTACGAGCAGTACTTC. Encoded protein: CASSLEEREDYEQYF. Complete variable domain (other parts from reference TRBV5-6 and TRBJ2-7): DAGVTQSPTHLIKTRGQQVTLRCSPKSGHDTVSWYQQALGQGPQFIFQYYEEEERQRGNFPDRFSGHQFPNYSSELNVNALLLGDSALYLCASSLEEREDYEQYFGPGTRLTVT.

V and J are TRBV27 and TRBJ2-7; a weak D match, TRBD1 (6 bases). CDR1 MNHEY and CDR2 SMNVEV come from the germline V gene (reference sequence). This CDR3 is 14 amino acids long. Trimming left V 6 bases short and J 2 bases short, with 14 bases between. CDR3 residues: CASRPSGVPYEQYF. The CDR3 nucleotides are TGTGCCAGCAGACCCTCAGGGGTACCCTACGAGCAGTACTTC.